This TCR beta chain originates from a study of beta chain features in type 1 diabetes. In the study overall: Healthy donors and patients had similar age, gender and cell yields.

Sequencing targeted expressed TCRB transcripts, as all isolated RNA had been reverse transcribed. Clones were read by immunoSEQ multiplex PCR, and TCRdb kept only the in-frame ones, dropping some. The sample includes under 350,000 clones, about 7.8% of them seen just once. This clone was found a few times. Its cognate antigen is unknown. Study-level findings and limits: A greater similarity of naive, central memory and Treg TCRB repertoires was seen among patients than among healthy donors.

Germline V CDR1 and CDR2: SGDLS, YYNGEE. The CDR3 is 16 amino acids. V trimming: 3 bases; J trimming: 3 bases; junction bases outside the gene matches: 7. The sequence was collected from a woman aged 18-29 years in good health. This rearrangement joins TRBV9 to TRBJ2-2; TRBD1 aligns across 8 bases. The sample was central memory CD4+ T cells from blood. The DNA for the CDR3 is TGTGCCAGCAGCGCCAGGACAGGGTCGGACACCGGGGAGCTGTTTTTT. Protein: CASSARTGSDTGELFF.